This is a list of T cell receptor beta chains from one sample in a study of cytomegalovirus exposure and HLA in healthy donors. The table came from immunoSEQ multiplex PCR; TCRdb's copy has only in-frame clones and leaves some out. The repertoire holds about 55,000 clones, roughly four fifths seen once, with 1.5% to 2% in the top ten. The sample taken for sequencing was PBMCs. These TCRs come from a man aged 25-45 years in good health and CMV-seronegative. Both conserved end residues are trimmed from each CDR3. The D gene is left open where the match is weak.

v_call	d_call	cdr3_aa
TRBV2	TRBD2	ASSLGLGVFTGELF
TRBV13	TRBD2	ASRLVAGGPSGEQY
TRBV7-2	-	ASSLRPPPRETETQY
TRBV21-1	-	ASSKGPSANEQF
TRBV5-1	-	ASSLASDSNLNTEAF
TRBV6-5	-	ASSYFPPGSNTEAF
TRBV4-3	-	ASSQVGGPDYGYT
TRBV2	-	ASSFQQGNTEAF
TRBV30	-	AWTRGNTIY
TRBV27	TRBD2	ASGISGTTYEQY
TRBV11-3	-	ASSLRLNNEQF
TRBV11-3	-	ASKRAGASYEQY
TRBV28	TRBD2	ASSHGTSGYNEQF
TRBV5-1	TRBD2	ASTQLAGDPTGELF
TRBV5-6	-	ASSLAPEGQNEQF
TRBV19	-	ASSKVFVGASADTQY
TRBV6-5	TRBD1	ASSSPGQGAYEQY
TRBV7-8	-	ASSTERTGYNEQF
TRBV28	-	ASSWTATNEKLF
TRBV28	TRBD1	ASSVPPGQWGYGYT
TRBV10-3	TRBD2	AISGEQGTSGRAANEQF
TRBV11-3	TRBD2	ASSLSSGTLYEQF
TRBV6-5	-	ASSYGGGTEAF
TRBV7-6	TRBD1	ASSARDSSTISHEQY
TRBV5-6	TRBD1	ASSGTANYGYT
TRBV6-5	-	ASTQLTGPYEQY
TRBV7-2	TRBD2	ASSFRGGSDTQY
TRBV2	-	ASSDNGGGRPQH
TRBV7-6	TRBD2	ASSSRTSGRAFTYNEQF
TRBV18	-	ASSREVQAKEKLF
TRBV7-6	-	ASSLGVRGGDTDTQY
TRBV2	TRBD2	ASSGVAGGLNEQF
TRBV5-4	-	ASSLFGSWTIY
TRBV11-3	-	ASSLSGGDTQY
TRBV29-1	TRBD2	SVAGGRVRQETQY
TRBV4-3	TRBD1	ASSQDLRDRGYNEQF
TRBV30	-	AWSAAATLNTEAF
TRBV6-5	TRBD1	ASRIPGGYGYT
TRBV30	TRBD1	AWSRTGNRYEQY
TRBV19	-	ASRNPAGQGGSGNTIY
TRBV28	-	ASSPSWGGSYNEQF
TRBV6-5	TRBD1	ASRQQGARTGELF
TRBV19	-	ASSTRSGWEQF
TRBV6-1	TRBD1	ASSSYRGTEAF
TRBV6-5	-	ASSYSGGGQPQH
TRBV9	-	ASSVGGDGSYEQY
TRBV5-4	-	ASSLVLAEDNEQF
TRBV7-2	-	ASSLVQGLNEKLF